These 19 T cell receptor beta chains were all obtained from the same sample, sequenced in a study of regulatory T cells in long-lasting Graves disease. According to the study, TCR beta libraries were built with iRepertoire HTBI primers and CDR3-region Arm-PCR. TCRdb re-called the multiplex PCR reads with MiXCR, one entry per CDR3 protein. The sample shows 650,000 to 700,000 distinct CDR3 sequences, 25% to 35% of them seen only once. Stated time point: persistent/refractory GD, antithyroid drugs over 5 years with positive TRAb. Generation of the TCR library employed RNA extracted from PBMCs. The specimen was peripheral blood mononuclear cells (PBMCs), collected when the disease was refractory, from a patient treated with antithyroid drugs. These receptors all stem from a female donor with Graves disease.

The V call is TRBV5-1, the J call TRBJ2-2, with 9 bases that match TRBD2. Germline CDR1 is SGHRS and CDR2 is YFSETQ. The CDR3 is 16 residues long. Trimming took 1 base from V and 1 from J; bases not matched to a gene: 2. CDR3 loop: CASSLLAGRNTGELFF. For the CDR3, the DNA is TGCGCCAGCAGCTTGCTAGCGGGGAGGAACACCGGGGAGCTGTTTTTT.

This clonotype was picked up a small number of times. The chain has TRBV5-1 and TRBJ2-3; possibly TRBD2 for D (6 bases). This CDR3 region has 15 residues. The germline V and J ends were trimmed by 0 bases and 0 bases, with 8 bases remaining between them. In germline, CDR1 is SGHRS, CDR2 YFSETQ. CDR3 amino acids: CASSLVGGSTDTQYF. The CDR3 nucleotides are TGCGCCAGCAGCTTGGTCGGGGGAAGCACAGATACGCAGTATTTT.

Details on this clonotype: The junction and the germline gene differ at one end; a read error may be behind it. The chain recombines TRBV11-2 with TRBJ1-6, with 7 bases fitting TRBD1. CDR1 is SGHAT, CDR2 FQNNGV, per germline. This CDR3 comprises 17 residues. CDR3 region: CAGRPIRRDRYNSPLHF. The CDR3 DNA is TGCGCCGGCCGGCCGATCAGGAGGGACAGATATAATTCACCCCTCCACTTT.

The chain uses TRBV6-2 or TRBV6-3 and TRBJ1-2, with TRBD1 matching over 7 bases. V lost 8 bases, J lost 5 bases, and 11 bases stayed unmatched. The CDR3 extends over 14 amino acids. The germline CDR1 and CDR2 sequences are MNHEY and SVGEGT. For the CDR3, the DNA is TGTGCCAGCGGAAGGCCAGGGGGGGGGTATGGCTACACCTTC. Translation: CASGRPGGGYGYTF.

CDR3 bases: TGCAGTGCTAGGACCGGGACAGCTAATCAGCCCCAGCATTTT. Its protein is CSARTGTANQPQHF. V usage is TRBV20-1 and J usage is TRBJ1-5; 7 bases are a match to TRBD1. CDR3 length: 14 residues. With V trimmed by 3 bases and J by 4 bases, 6 bases remained unmatched. Germline V lookup: CDR1 DFQATT, CDR2 SNEGSKA (reference sequence).

CDR3: CASSLLAGEGVSGELFF. The CDR3, as DNA: TGTGCCAGCAGTCTACTAGCGGGAGAAGGTGTCAGCGGGGAGCTGTTTTTT. The chain recombines TRBV6-1 with TRBJ2-2, with 11 bases aligning to TRBD2. Germline CDR1 is MNHNS and CDR2 is SASEGT. Trimming took 5 bases from V and 7 from J; bases not matched to a gene: 12. The CDR3 is made up of 17 amino acids.

This clonotype was counted a few times. The chain carries TRBV15 and TRBJ2-6, with D possibly matching TRBD1 (5 bases). CDR1 LNHNV and CDR2 YYDKDF come from the germline V gene (reference sequence). The CDR3 contains 22 residues. Between the trimmed V and J ends, which lost 0 bases and 0 bases, there was a span of 24 bases. The CDR3 DNA sequence: TGTGCCACCAGCAGAGATCCAGACAGTCCTACAAATTCTAACTCTGGGGCCAACGTCCTGACTTTC. Translating gives CATSRDPDSPTNSNSGANVLTF.

The chain couples TRBV29-1 to TRBJ1-4; 9 bases match TRBD1. V dropped 6 bases and J dropped 0; count of bases not matched to a gene: 5. Germline lookup yields CDR1 SQVTM and CDR2 ANQGSEA. The CDR3 runs to 15 residues. The CDR3 DNA reads as TGCAGCGTGGATGACAGGGGGGCAACTAATGAAAAACTGTTTTTT. Amino acids: CSVDDRGATNEKLFF.

J is TRBJ1-5 and V is TRBV11-2; 9 bases align to TRBD1. This CDR3 is 20 amino acids long. The germline CDR1 and CDR2 sequences are SGHAT and FQNNGV. J gave up 6 bases and V 2 bases, and 20 bases lay outside the gene matches. CDR3 sequence: CASSLPTGTGLFGPCQPQHF. Here the CDR3 DNA reads TGTGCCAGCAGCTTACCGACCGGGACAGGGCTTTTCGGGCCATGTCAGCCCCAGCATTTT. Supplemented by reference TRBV11-2 and TRBJ1-5, the full variable domain reads EAGVAQSPRYKIIEKRQSVAFWCNPISGHATLYWYQQILGQGPKLLIQFQNNGVVDDSQLPKDRFSAERLKGVDSTLKIQPAKLEDSAVYLCASSLPTGTGLFGPCQPQHFGDGTRLSIL.

This clonotype was seen only once. The chain links TRBV7-3 to TRBJ1-4, with 8 bases that match TRBD1. Germline V gives CDR1 SGHTA, CDR2 FQGTGA. This CDR3 is built from 15 residues. J was trimmed by 3 bases and V by 5 bases; bases with no gene match: 5. The CDR3 bases are TGTGCCAGCAGCCAACAGGGGGGTCCTAATGAAAAACTGTTTTTT. Its protein is CASSQQGGPNEKLFF.

This CDR3 is CASSRTGGSAGQYF. The CDR3 DNA is TGTGCCAGCAGCCGGACAGGGGGCAGCGCCGGGCAGTACTTC. The chain combines TRBV4-2 with TRBJ2-7, with 11 bases lining up with TRBD1. CDR1 and CDR2 (germline): LGHNA, YNFKEQ. Trimming cost V 4 bases and J 9 bases; bases outside gene matches: 8. This CDR3 is 14 amino acids long.

This chain joins TRBV6-1 and TRBJ1-2; weak D call: TRBD1 (5 bases). The ends were cut back, 2 bases at V and 4 bases at J, with 11 bases in the middle. CDR3 length equals 14 residues. Germline loops: CDR1 MNHNS, CDR2 SASEGT. In DNA, the CDR3 is TGTGCCAGCAGTGAACGGGGGTGGGGCTATGGCTACACCTTC. Amino acids: CASSERGWGYGYTF.

This clonotype was counted ten times or more. V gene TRBV28 combines with J gene TRBJ2-5; D not certain. The CDR3 is made up of 15 amino acids. Trimming took off 6 bases at V and 0 bases at J, with 14 bases between the two ends. Germline lookup yields CDR1 MDHEN and CDR2 SYDVKM. CDR3 loop: CASSLAGSYQETQYF. The CDR3 DNA follows: TGTGCCAGCAGCTTAGCTGGTTCGTACCAAGAGACCCAGTACTTC.

This clonotype appeared a few times. V and J are TRBV28 and TRBJ1-5; D ambiguous. There are 17 residues in the CDR3. Germline CDR1 and CDR2: MDHEN and SYDVKM. Trimming took 6 bases from V and 2 from J, leaving 20 bases between them. CDR3 in amino acids: CASRPSRFNGRNQPQHF. CDR3 in DNA: TGTGCCAGCAGGCCGTCCCGGTTCAATGGGCGCAATCAGCCCCAGCATTTT.

This clonotype was detected ten times or more. V is TRBV3-1 and J is TRBJ1-1; D remains ambiguous. V lost 1 base, J lost 4 bases, and 7 bases lay in between. The CDR3 has 13 amino acids. CDR1 and CDR2 from the germline V gene are LGHDT and YNNKEL (reference sequence). The CDR3 region is CASSQGGITEAFF. The CDR3 nucleotides read TGTGCCAGCAGCCAAGGCGGAATCACTGAAGCTTTCTTT.

This clonotype was seen more than once but under ten times. The chain has TRBV3-1 and TRBJ1-1; 9 bases fit TRBD1. The germline CDR1 and CDR2 sequences are LGHDT and YNNKEL (reference sequence). V lost 4 bases and J lost 4; bases outside the gene matches: 7. The CDR3 contains 15 residues. DNA for the CDR3: TGTGCCAGCAGCCCCAGTACAGGGGGCATCACTGAAGCTTTCTTT. Translated, it gives CASSPSTGGITEAFF.

The sample holds one count of this clonotype. V usage is TRBV5-6 and J usage is TRBJ2-7, with D tentatively TRBD2 (6 bases). The CDR3 sequence is 14 residues long. From germline, CDR1 is SGHDT and CDR2 YYEEEE. The V gene lost 4 bases and the J gene lost 3 bases, with 14 bases spanning the gap. The CDR3 nucleotides read TGTGCCAGCAGCCTGGCGGGGTACCTCTACGAGCAGTACTTC. This sequence encodes CASSLAGYLYEQYF. Full variable domain (missing parts from reference TRBV5-6 and TRBJ2-7): DAGVTQSPTHLIKTRGQQVTLRCSPKSGHDTVSWYQQALGQGPQFIFQYYEEEERQRGNFPDRFSGHQFPNYSSELNVNALLLGDSALYLCASSLAGYLYEQYFGPGTRLTVT.

In this sample, this clonotype turned up a few times. The genes are TRBV3-1 and TRBJ1-2, with 10 bases fitting TRBD1. CDR1 is LGHDT, CDR2 YNNKEL, per germline (reference sequence). V gave up 3 bases and J gave up 7 bases; unmatched junction bases: 8. There are 15 residues in the CDR3. CDR3 sequence: CASSQTRTGGSGYTF. The CDR3 DNA follows: TGTGCCAGCAGCCAGACCCGGACAGGGGGAAGTGGCTACACCTTC.

This clonotype was counted at least ten times. V is TRBV12-3 or TRBV12-4 and J is TRBJ1-1; TRBD1 might be the D (6 bases). V lost 5 bases and J 5 bases, leaving 15 bases between the germline ends. The CDR3 is 14 residues long. CDR3 bases: TGTGCCAGCAGTCCGGAGGGGGGGTCGACTGAAGCTTTCTTT. As protein: CASSPEGGSTEAFF.